This TCR beta chain was recovered during a study of blood T cell repertoires in COVID-19. This CDR3 comprises 13 residues. The junction had 6 bases not matched to a gene; V was cut back by 7 bases and J by 3 bases. Looked up from germline, CDR1 is SGDLS and CDR2 is YYNGEE. The assay was immunoSEQ multiplex PCR, and TCRdb's table has in-frame clones only and misses some. The sample contains approximately 300,000 clones, 89% of which appear only once. The V and J genes are TRBV9 and TRBJ2-7; 8 bases line up with TRBD2. The sequencing sample was made of peripheral blood. The sequence was collected from a man aged 18-30 years who had recovered from COVID-19. The CDR3 sequence is CASGSAGGYEQYF. The CDR3 DNA reads as TGTGCCAGCGGGTCGGCGGGAGGCTACGAGCAGTACTTC.